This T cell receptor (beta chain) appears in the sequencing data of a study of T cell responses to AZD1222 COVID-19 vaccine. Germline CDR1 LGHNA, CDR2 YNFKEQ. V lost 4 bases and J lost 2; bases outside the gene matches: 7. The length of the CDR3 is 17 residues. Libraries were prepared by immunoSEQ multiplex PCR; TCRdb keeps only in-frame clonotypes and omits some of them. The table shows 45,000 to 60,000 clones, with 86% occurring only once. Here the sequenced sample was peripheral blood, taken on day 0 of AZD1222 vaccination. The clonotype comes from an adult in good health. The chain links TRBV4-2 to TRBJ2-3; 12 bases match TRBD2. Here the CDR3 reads CASSLGLAGTLTDTQYF. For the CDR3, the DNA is TGTGCCAGCAGCCTCGGACTAGCGGGAACTCTCACAGATACGCAGTATTTT.